This TCR beta chain was identified during a study of shared clonotypes between healthy human individuals. The wider study: Each donor's CD8 memory used one plate, CD8 naive two, each CD4 subset three. Study observations and caveats: The naive CD4 repertoires of a handful of donors were compared, and around 5.1% of clonotypes were shared.

Naive-designated CD8 cells lacked CD45RO, were positively enriched for CCR7, and omitted terminally differentiated effector memory CD45RA+ cells. Donors included only healthy HIV-negative adults lacking recent acute infections or vaccinations. Trimming removed 3 bases from V and 0 bases from J, with 9 bases in between. This CDR3 comprises 14 residues. Germline lookup yields CDR1 SGHTA and CDR2 FQGNSA. This clone was seen just once. Its antigen is as yet unknown. Genomic DNA of each subset was evenly split across several immunoSEQ plates. Using immunoSEQ multiplex PCR, the repertoire was profiled, and TCRdb retains in-frame clones only, with some absent. The data contain about 2.2 million clones, 93% of them seen just once; the ten biggest clones take up approximately 1.6%.

V usage is TRBV7-2 and J usage is TRBJ2-7; D unclear. The source material was naive CD8+ T cells from PBMCs. The TCR was taken from a young man in good health. Some clones in this sample may be carry-over from other donors' samples. The CDR3 loop is CASSFASFSYEQYF. The CDR3 bases are TGTGCCAGCAGCTTCGCCTCTTTCTCCTACGAGCAGTACTTC.